The subject of this entry is one T cell receptor (beta chain). The sample is drawn from a study of long-term antiretroviral therapy in people with HIV. Run at survey level, the immunoSEQ assay was version v3.0. Only in-frame clones appear in the TCRdb table, and some are missing; sequencing was by immunoSEQ multiplex PCR. The profile covers more than 25,000 clones, with around 97% appearing a single time and 1.9% taken by the ten largest. Germline values: CDR1 LNHDA, CDR2 SQIVND (reference sequence). V lost 4 bases, J lost 4 bases, and 13 bases lay in between. The CDR3 loop spans 14 amino acids. The specimen was unsorted PBMCs, collected 7.6 years after starting antiretroviral therapy. V gene TRBV19 combines with J gene TRBJ2-5, with D perhaps TRBD1 (6 bases). The receptor's source is a man aged 25-40 years with HIV. The chain's CDR3 is CASSRQQGIETQYF. The CDR3 DNA reads as TGTGCCAGTAGTAGACAGCAGGGGATAGAGACCCAGTACTTC.